This TCR beta chain was captured by sequencing in a study of beta chain features in type 1 diabetes. What was sequenced were expressed TCRB transcripts, since all of the isolated RNA had been reverse transcribed. Measured with immunoSEQ multiplex PCR; TCRdb has only the in-frame clones, and not every one. The table shows 350,000 or so clones, with around a fifth occurring only once. Germline assignment: CDR1 SGHNT and CDR2 YYREEE (reference sequence). This CDR3 is 15 amino acids long. The ends lost 4 bases at V and 4 bases at J; junction bases unmatched: 4. There are a few counts of this clone. The chain combines TRBV5-4 with TRBJ2-1, with TRBD1 identical over 11 bases. The material sequenced was naive CD4+ T cells from blood. The clonotype was recovered from a woman between 18 and 29 years old in good health. The CDR3 sequence is CASSPGDRGYNEQFF. The CDR3 bases are TGTGCCAGCAGCCCAGGGGACAGGGGGTACAATGAGCAGTTCTTC.